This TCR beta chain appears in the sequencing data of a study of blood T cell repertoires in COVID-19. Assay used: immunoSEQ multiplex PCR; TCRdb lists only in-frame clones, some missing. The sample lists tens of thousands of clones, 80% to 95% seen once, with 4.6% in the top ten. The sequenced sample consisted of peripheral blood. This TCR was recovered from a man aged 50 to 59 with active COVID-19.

The CDR3 region has the DNA TGTGCCAGCAGCTTAGTCGGGTCCGACTCTGGAAACACCATATATTTT. This sequence encodes CASSLVGSDSGNTIYF. The chain joins TRBV7-2 to TRBJ1-3; D gene unclear. V was cut by 1 base and J by 0 bases, with 10 bases left in between. CDR3 length: 16 amino acids. The germline gives CDR1 SGHTA, CDR2 FQGNSA.